The clone carrying this T cell receptor (beta chain) was counted a few times. Germline V lookup: CDR1 SGHDT, CDR2 YYEEEE. CDR3 length equals 15 residues. V was pared by 4 bases and J by 9 bases, with 11 bases of the junction left unmatched. The data were obtained in a study of patients and donors after allogeneic stem cell transplantation. TCRdb ran MiXCR on the RT-PCR reads and lists one entry per CDR3 protein. This table holds about 160,000 distinct CDR3 sequences, roughly 24% found once. Material for sequencing was blood, either unsorted or a sorted T cell fraction (not recorded which). V usage is TRBV5-6 and J usage is TRBJ2-1; 9 bases fit TRBD2. The sequence was collected from a human donor who was either an allogeneic HSCT recipient or a stem cell or donor lymphocyte infusion donor (not recorded which). It is not recorded whose cells these are; they may come from a transplant donor. The CDR3 DNA sequence: TGTGCCAGCAGCGCTCCGGGACTAGCCATCGGTGAGCAGTTCTTC. Its translation: CASSAPGLAIGEQFF.